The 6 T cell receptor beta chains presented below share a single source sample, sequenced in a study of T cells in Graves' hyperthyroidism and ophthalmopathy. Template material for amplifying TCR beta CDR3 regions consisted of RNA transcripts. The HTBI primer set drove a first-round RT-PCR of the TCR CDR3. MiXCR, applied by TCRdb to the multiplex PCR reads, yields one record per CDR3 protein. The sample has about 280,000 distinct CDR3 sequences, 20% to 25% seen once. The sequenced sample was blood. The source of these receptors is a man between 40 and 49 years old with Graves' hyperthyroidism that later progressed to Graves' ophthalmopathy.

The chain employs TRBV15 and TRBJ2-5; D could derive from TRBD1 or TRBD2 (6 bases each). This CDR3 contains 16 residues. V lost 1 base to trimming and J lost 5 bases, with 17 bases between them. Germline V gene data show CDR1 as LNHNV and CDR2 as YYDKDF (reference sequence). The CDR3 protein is CATSRGGRGSGETQYF. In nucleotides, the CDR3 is TGTGCCACCAGCAGAGGGGGGCGGGGTTCAGGGGAGACCCAGTACTTC.

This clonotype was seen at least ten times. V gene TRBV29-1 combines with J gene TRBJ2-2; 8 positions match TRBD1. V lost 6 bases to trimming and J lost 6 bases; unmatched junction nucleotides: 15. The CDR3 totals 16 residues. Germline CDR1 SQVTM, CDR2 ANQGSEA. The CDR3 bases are TGCAGCGTGTGGAAAACAGGGGGGCGCGGGTCCGGGGAGCTGTTTTTT. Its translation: CSVWKTGGRGSGELFF.

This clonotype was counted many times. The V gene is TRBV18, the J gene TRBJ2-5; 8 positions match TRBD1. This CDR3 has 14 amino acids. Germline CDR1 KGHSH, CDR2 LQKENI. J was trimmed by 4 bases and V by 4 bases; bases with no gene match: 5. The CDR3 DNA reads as TGTGCCAGCTCACAAGGACAGGGAGGAGAGACCCAGTACTTC. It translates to CASSQGQGGETQYF.

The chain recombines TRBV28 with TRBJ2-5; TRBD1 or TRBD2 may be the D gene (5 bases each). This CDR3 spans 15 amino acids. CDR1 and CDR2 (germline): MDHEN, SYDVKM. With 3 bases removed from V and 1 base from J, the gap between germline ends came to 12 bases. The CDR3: CASSLPGTLQETQYF. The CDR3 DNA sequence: TGTGCCAGCAGTTTGCCCGGGACCCTCCAAGAGACCCAGTACTTC.

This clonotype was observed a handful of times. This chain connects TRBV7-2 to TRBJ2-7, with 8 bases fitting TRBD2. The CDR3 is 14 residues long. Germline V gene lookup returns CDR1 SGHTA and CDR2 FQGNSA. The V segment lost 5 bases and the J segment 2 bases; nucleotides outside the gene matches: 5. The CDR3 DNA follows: TGTGCCAGCAGCCCAGCGGGGGCGACCTACGAGCAGTACTTC. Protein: CASSPAGATYEQYF.

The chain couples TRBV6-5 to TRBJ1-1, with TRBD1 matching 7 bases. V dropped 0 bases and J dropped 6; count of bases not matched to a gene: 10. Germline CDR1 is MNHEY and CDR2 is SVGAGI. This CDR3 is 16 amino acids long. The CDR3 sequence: CASSYSINRGTAEAFF. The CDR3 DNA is TGTGCCAGCAGTTACTCGATTAACAGGGGTACGGCTGAAGCTTTCTTT.